The rows below give T cell receptor beta chains drawn from one sample of a study of blood T cell repertoires in COVID-19. TCRdb keeps only in-frame clones here, not all; method: immunoSEQ multiplex PCR. The data contain over 100,000 clones, around nine tenths of them seen just once; the ten biggest clones take up 11%. The specimen sequenced was peripheral blood. Every receptor here comes from a woman aged 65 to 85 with COVID-19, enrolled during active disease. The CDR3 runs from the conserved cysteine through the conserved F or W. The D gene is left open where the match is weak. Size is stated for part of the rows, as once, few or many counts, or as a class when the clone is expanded.

j_call | d_call | clone_size | v_call | cdr3_length | cdr3_nt | cdr3_aa
TRBJ2-3 | NA | NA | TRBV5-6 | 19 | TGTGCCAGCAACCCTGACGCGGCCTGGACTTATGATCGCACAGATACGCAGTATTTT | CASNPDAAWTYDRTDTQYF
TRBJ2-5 | NA | NA | TRBV5-1 | 16 | TGCGCCAGCAGCTGGGGGGGGCTGCGCGGCTCCGAGACCCAGTACTTC | CASSWGGLRGSETQYF
TRBJ2-1 | TRBD2 | NA | TRBV29-1 | 14 | TGCAGCGGGAGACTAGCGGGGGGGCTAGGTGAGCAGTTCTTC | CSGRLAGGLGEQFF
TRBJ2-4 | NA | NA | TRBV18 | 16 | TGTGCCAGCTCACCTTGGCGGGCCCTAGATCTCGACATTCAGTACTTC | CASSPWRALDLDIQYF
TRBJ2-1 | TRBD2 | NA | TRBV7-2 | 16 | TGTGCCAGCAGCTTACGTGGAGGGAGGGACTACAATGAGCAGTTCTTC | CASSLRGGRDYNEQFF
TRBJ1-1 | TRBD1 | once | TRBV7-8 | 16 | TGTGCCAGCAGCTGGGGACAGGGATTGGTGAACACTGAAGCTTTCTTT | CASSWGQGLVNTEAFF
TRBJ2-2 | NA | NA | TRBV28 | 14 | TGTGCCAGCAGTTTTAGTGTGAACACCGGGGAGCTGTTTTTT | CASSFSVNTGELFF
TRBJ2-3 | TRBD1 | NA | TRBV18 | 16 | TGTGCCAGCTCACCACAGGCGACAGGGGAGGCAGATACGCAGTATTTT | CASSPQATGEADTQYF
TRBJ1-1 | NA | NA | TRBV28 | 12 | TGTGCCAGCAGCTACCGGAACACTGAAGCTTTCTTT | CASSYRNTEAFF
TRBJ1-5 | NA | once | TRBV3-1/TRBV3-2 | 15 | TGTGCCAGCAGCCAAGGCCGGGGATGGGGTCAGCCCCAGCATTTT | CASSQGRGWGQPQHF
TRBJ1-2 | TRBD1 | NA | TRBV6-5 | 14 | TGTGCCAGCAAACCGGGACAGGGAAACTATGGCTACACCTTC | CASKPGQGNYGYTF
TRBJ2-7 | TRBD1 | NA | TRBV11-2 | 14 | TGTGCCAGCAGCTCAGGACAGGCCGCCTACGAGCAGTACTTC | CASSSGQAAYEQYF
TRBJ1-1 | TRBD1 | NA | TRBV19 | 13 | TGTGCCAGTAGCGACAGGGTGAACACTGAAGCTTTCTTT | CASSDRVNTEAFF
TRBJ2-7 | NA | NA | TRBV24-1 | 12 | TGTGCCACCAGTGTGCGTGCCTACGAGCAGTACTTC | CATSVRAYEQYF
TRBJ1-6 | TRBD1 | NA | TRBV7-6 | 14 | TGTGCCAGCAGCCCTCGGGACAGGGGTTCACCCCTCCACTTT | CASSPRDRGSPLHF
TRBJ2-1 | TRBD1 | NA | TRBV19 | 13 | TGTGCCAGTAGTTCCGACAGGGTAGGGGAGCAGTTCTTC | CASSSDRVGEQFF
TRBJ1-6 | NA | once | TRBV19 | 15 | TGTGCCAGTAGTATTTTCCAGGGTAGTATTTCACCCCTCCACTTT | CASSIFQGSISPLHF
TRBJ2-1 | TRBD1 | NA | TRBV10-3 | 14 | TGTGCCATGGCCGGGACAGGGGCCTACAATGAGCAGTTCTTC | CAMAGTGAYNEQFF
TRBJ1-1 | NA | NA | TRBV7-9 | 11 | TGTGCCAGCAGCTCTCCCCTTGAAGCTTTCTTT | CASSSPLEAFF
TRBJ2-7 | TRBD1 | NA | TRBV29-1 | 12 | TGCAGCGTTGAAAGACAGGGTTACGAGCAGTACTTC | CSVERQGYEQYF
TRBJ2-7 | NA | NA | TRBV28 | 12 | TGTGCCAGCAGTCACCGCTCGGGCGAGCAGTACTTC | CASSHRSGEQYF
TRBJ1-1 | TRBD1 | NA | TRBV30 | 16 | TGTGCCTTAACCGCCCCGGGACAGGGGATGAACACTGAAGCTTTCTTT | CALTAPGQGMNTEAFF
TRBJ1-1 | NA | NA | TRBV3-1/TRBV3-2 | 12 | TGTGCCAGCAGCCAAGCTTACACTGAAGCTTTCTTT | CASSQAYTEAFF
TRBJ1-6 | NA | NA | TRBV7-9 | 13 | TGTGCCAGCAGCTCCGGGACAAGCTCACCCCTCCACTTT | CASSSGTSSPLHF
TRBJ2-2 | NA | NA | TRBV11-1 | 16 | TGTGCCAGCAGCGTATCCGGGACACAGAACACCGGGGAGCTGTTTTTT | CASSVSGTQNTGELFF
TRBJ2-3 | TRBD1 | NA | TRBV5-1 | 17 | TGCGCCAGCAGCTTCGTACCCGGGACAGGGGGCACAGATACGCAGTATTTT | CASSFVPGTGGTDTQYF
TRBJ2-3 | TRBD1 | NA | TRBV7-9 | 15 | TGTGCCAGCAGCTTAGCTCGGACAGGGACAGATACGCAGTATTTT | CASSLARTGTDTQYF
TRBJ1-2 | NA | NA | TRBV5-1 | 14 | TGCGCCACCACAATTGGGGAGCGAAGCTATGGCTACACCTTC | CATTIGERSYGYTF
TRBJ1-2 | NA | NA | TRBV28 | 14 | TGTGCCAGCACGACTTATAGAGGGAGCTATGGCTACACCTTC | CASTTYRGSYGYTF
TRBJ1-3 | NA | NA | TRBV28 | 16 | TGTGCCAGCAGTTCTATCAGGGTATTGTCCGGAAACACCATATATTTT | CASSSIRVLSGNTIYF
TRBJ1-2 | NA | NA | TRBV4-1 | 14 | TGCGCCAGCAGCCCAATCGGGGGGTACTATGGCTACACCTTC | CASSPIGGYYGYTF
TRBJ2-1 | TRBD1 | NA | TRBV29-1 | 14 | TGCAGCGCCGGGGGGACAGGGGGCCACAATGAGCAGTTCTTC | CSAGGTGGHNEQFF
TRBJ1-2 | TRBD1 | NA | TRBV9 | 18 | TGTGCCAGCAGCGTAGCTCCAGGACAGGGTATTATCCTGGGTGGCTACACCTTC | CASSVAPGQGIILGGYTF
TRBJ2-7 | TRBD1 | NA | TRBV5-4 | 16 | TGTGCCAGCAGCTCGTTTTCCGGGACAGGGTACTTGGAGCAGTACTTC | CASSSFSGTGYLEQYF
TRBJ1-1 | NA | NA | TRBV5-1 | 13 | TGCGCCAGCAGCTACCGACAGAACACTGAAGCTTTCTTT | CASSYRQNTEAFF
TRBJ2-3 | NA | NA | TRBV19 | 14 | TGTGCCAGTAGTATTCTTAGAGGCACAGATACGCAGTATTTT | CASSILRGTDTQYF
TRBJ1-1 | NA | NA | TRBV7-2 | 14 | TGTGCCAGCAGCTTCGCAGGGGTGTTAGCTGAAGCTTTCTTT | CASSFAGVLAEAFF
TRBJ1-4 | TRBD1 | NA | TRBV6-6 | 14 | TGTGCCAGCAGTAGCGGACAGGGGAATGAAAAACTGTTTTTT | CASSSGQGNEKLFF
TRBJ1-4 | NA | NA | TRBV7-6 | 18 | TGTGCCAGCAGCTTAGGGGACAAGGGATCAACAACTAATGAAAAACTGTTTTTT | CASSLGDKGSTTNEKLFF
TRBJ2-7 | TRBD1 | NA | TRBV13 | 13 | TGTGCCAGCAGCAAAGGACAGGGGGACGAGCAGTACTTC | CASSKGQGDEQYF
TRBJ2-7 | NA | NA | TRBV15 | 13 | TGTGCCACCAGCAGAGATCGCAGGGGCGAGCAGTACTTC | CATSRDRRGEQYF
TRBJ1-6 | TRBD1 | NA | TRBV2 | 15 | TGTGCCAGCAGTGCCGGACAGGGGGGATATTCACCCCTCCACTTT | CASSAGQGGYSPLHF
TRBJ2-7 | TRBD2 | few | TRBV7-9 | 12 | TGTGCCAGCAGGGGACTATCCTACGAGCAGTACTTC | CASRGLSYEQYF
TRBJ1-1 | NA | NA | TRBV5-8 | 11 | TGTGCCAGCAGCCCGGACACTGAAGCTTTCTTT | CASSPDTEAFF
TRBJ1-5 | TRBD1 | NA | TRBV28 | 14 | TGTGCCAGCGAGACAGGGACCGGCTATCAGCCCCAGCATTTT | CASETGTGYQPQHF
TRBJ2-5 | NA | NA | TRBV7-9 | 15 | TGTGCCAGCAGCCCTCCCCGGCAGGCTCTTGGGACCCAGTACTTC | CASSPPRQALGTQYF
TRBJ1-3 | NA | few | TRBV5-1 | 14 | TGCGCCAGCAGCTTGGTGTCCGGTGGAAACACCATATATTTT | CASSLVSGGNTIYF
TRBJ1-1 | NA | NA | TRBV6-5 | 13 | TGTGCCAGCAGTTACGAGGAGAACACTGAAGCTTTCTTT | CASSYEENTEAFF
TRBJ2-1 | NA | NA | TRBV5-1 | 16 | TGCGCCAGCAGCAATCCGGGGGACGCCGCCTACAATGAGCAGTTCTTC | CASSNPGDAAYNEQFF
TRBJ1-5 | TRBD1 | NA | TRBV2 | 15 | TGTGCCAGCACGCCGGGACAGCCAGGTTCTTTGCCCCAGCATTTT | CASTPGQPGSLPQHF
TRBJ2-5 | TRBD1 | NA | TRBV3-1/TRBV3-2 | 17 | TGTGCCAGCAGCCAAGACCTCACGGACAGGGCTATTGGGACCCAGTACTTC | CASSQDLTDRAIGTQYF
TRBJ1-1 | NA | NA | TRBV19 | 14 | TGTGCCAGTAGTAGTACAGGGTGGGTGTCTGAAGCTTTCTTT | CASSSTGWVSEAFF
TRBJ2-1 | TRBD1 | NA | TRBV3-1/TRBV3-2 | 16 | TGTGCCAGCAGCCGGACCCGGGACAGGGTTGGCAATGAGCAGTTCTTC | CASSRTRDRVGNEQFF
TRBJ1-5 | TRBD1 | NA | TRBV25-1 | 14 | TGTGCCAGCAGTGGACAGGGGGGCAATCAGCCCCAGCATTTT | CASSGQGGNQPQHF
TRBJ2-1 | NA | NA | TRBV2 | 15 | TGTGCCAGCAGTGACTTCCGGGGGTCCTACAATGAGCAGTTCTTC | CASSDFRGSYNEQFF
TRBJ1-2 | NA | once | TRBV2 | 14 | TGTGCCAGCATTCGACAGCCCGGTGTCTATGGCTACACCTTC | CASIRQPGVYGYTF
TRBJ1-6 | TRBD1 | NA | TRBV7-9 | 16 | TGTGCCAGCAGCTTGGCCGGACAGGGACTTAATTCACCCCTCCACTTT | CASSLAGQGLNSPLHF